The clone carrying this T cell receptor (beta chain) was seen a few times. The antigen remains undetermined. CDR3 length: 14 residues. Germline CDR1 SEHNR, CDR2 FQNEAQ (reference sequence). Trimming took off 1 base at V and 8 bases at J, with 13 bases between the two ends. The sample is drawn from a study of radiotherapy plus CTLA-4 blockade in lung cancer. The study's findings and limits: The study found tumor-derived TCR clones expanded in blood after radiotherapy plus ipilimumab.

Generated by immunoSEQ multiplex PCR, the TCRdb table keeps only in-frame clones and is missing some. Of 13,000 to 15,000 clones in the sample, around 72% are singletons; the top ten hold 46%. Focal radiation and CTLA-4 blockade (ipilimumab) were tested in chemo-refractory metastatic non-small-cell lung cancer patients. The sequenced sample was peripheral blood, obtained from a patient treated with radiotherapy plus ipilimumab. This TCR came from a human donor with non-small cell lung cancer whose response to radiotherapy plus ipilimumab could not be evaluated. The V call is TRBV7-9, the J call TRBJ2-3; D is perhaps TRBD1 (6 bases). CDR3 residues: CASSLGGPSRTQYF. The CDR3 DNA reads as TGTGCCAGCAGCTTAGGGGGGCCCTCCCGTACGCAGTATTTT.